These T cell receptor beta chains were read from a single sample in a study of control samples from healthy donors and cancer patients. Produced via immunoSEQ multiplex PCR; TCRdb's table is partial and in-frame only. This sample has about 10,000 clones; approximately 91% occur once, and the top ten carry under 25%. The sample taken for sequencing was PBMCs. Source of these receptors: a man aged 55-75 years with colorectal cancer. Each CDR3 is given with its conserved first and last residue. Each record gives: clone size, D gene, V gene, J gene, CDR3 protein, CDR3 DNA. D genes are given only for firm matches. A clone size is listed for some rows: how often the clone was seen (once, few, many), or a class if it is expanded.

size: NA; D: NA; V: TRBV5-5; J: TRBJ1-1; CDR3: CASSLFGNTEAFF; DNA: TGTGCCAGCAGCTTATTTGGGAACACTGAAGCTTTCTTT
size: NA; D: NA; V: TRBV27; J: TRBJ1-2; CDR3: CASSLSIGQGRYGYTF; DNA: TGTGCCAGCAGTTTATCGATAGGGCAGGGAAGGTATGGCTACACCTTC
size: NA; D: NA; V: TRBV29-1; J: TRBJ1-2; CDR3: CSPGAEDYGYTF; DNA: TGCAGCCCTGGGGCGGAGGACTATGGCTACACCTTC
size: once; D: TRBD1; V: TRBV5-1; J: TRBJ2-7; CDR3: CASSLGTGEDEQYF; DNA: TGCGCCAGCAGCTTAGGGACAGGGGAGGACGAGCAGTACTTC
size: NA; D: NA; V: TRBV7-2; J: TRBJ1-5; CDR3: CASSLDSISNQPQHF; DNA: TGTGCCAGCAGCTTGGACAGTATTAGCAATCAGCCCCAGCATTTT
size: NA; D: NA; V: TRBV5-1; J: TRBJ2-5; CDR3: CASSFYRVPFYQETQYF; DNA: TGCGCCAGCAGCTTTTACAGGGTTCCTTTTTACCAAGAGACCCAGTACTTC
size: NA; D: NA; V: TRBV11-2; J: TRBJ2-2; CDR3: CASSFSVNTGELFF; DNA: TGTGCCAGCAGCTTTTCCGTAAACACCGGGGAGCTGTTTTTT
size: NA; D: NA; V: TRBV3-1/TRBV3-2; J: TRBJ1-5; CDR3: CASSQDSRGLQPQHF; DNA: TGTGCCAGCAGCCAAGATTCAAGGGGTTTACAGCCCCAGCATTTT
size: NA; D: TRBD1; V: TRBV9; J: TRBJ2-7; CDR3: CASSPPGQGYEQYF; DNA: TGTGCCAGCAGCCCGCCGGGACAGGGGTACGAGCAGTACTTC
size: NA; D: TRBD1; V: TRBV7-8; J: TRBJ1-2; CDR3: CASSPMGVRDRAGYTF; DNA: TGTGCCAGCAGCCCCATGGGGGTCCGGGACAGGGCTGGCTACACCTTC